This T cell receptor beta chain is from a study of cytomegalovirus exposure and HLA in healthy donors. General study findings and limits: As was reported, the HLA-A and HLA-B alleles of most subjects were accurately predicted from TCR beta sequences. It was shown in a later analysis that HLA-associated TCR beta chains were more clonally expanded than other, equally common chains.

As to this clone: The antigen is unknown.

The primer mix had 60 Vbeta and 13 Jbeta primers. Only in-frame clones appear in the TCRdb table, and some are missing; sequencing was by immunoSEQ multiplex PCR. The sample's table shows roughly 76,000 clones. The sequence came from a female donor in good health and CMV-seropositive. The sample was PBMCs.

The CDR3, as DNA: TGTGCCAGCAGTGGGGACAGGGGTGTTGGCTATGGCTACACCTTC. Translation gives CASSGDRGVGYGYTF. The rearrangement joins TRBV7-2 to TRBJ1-2, with 10 bases fitting TRBD1. Germline V gives CDR1 SGHTA, CDR2 FQGNSA. This CDR3 is built from 15 residues. J lost 4 bases, V lost 6 bases, and 8 bases had no gene match.